The present entry profiles one T cell receptor beta chain with its context. The antigen is undetermined. This specimen belongs to a study of T cell responses to AZD1222 COVID-19 vaccine. Study context: Pooling covered second doses at about 4 or about 12 weeks.

Study-level findings and limits: The CD4 TCRs associated with vaccination extended across spike and predominated at 160-218 and 743-854. Two AZD1222 doses significantly raised spike-specific TCR breadth and depth over controls. Unmutated variant regions are reportedly the target of nearly half of TCRs that are spike-specific.

Profiled with immunoSEQ multiplex PCR; TCRdb holds only in-frame clones, not every one. The sample shows about 110,000 clones, about 90% of them seen only once. V lost 2 bases to trimming and J lost 0 bases, with 20 bases between them. Germline-derived CDR1 and CDR2 are MNHEY and SVGEGT. The CDR3 sequence is 19 residues long. This receptor was taken from an adult in good health. Here the sequenced sample was peripheral blood, taken on day 0 of AZD1222 vaccination. V gene TRBV6-2 or TRBV6-3 combines with J gene TRBJ2-1, with a possible D match to TRBD2 (5 bases). Written as DNA, the CDR3 is TGTGCCAGCAGTTACCCCTCTCGGGGAAGCGCCAGCTCCTACAATGAGCAGTTCTTC. This sequence encodes CASSYPSRGSASSYNEQFF.